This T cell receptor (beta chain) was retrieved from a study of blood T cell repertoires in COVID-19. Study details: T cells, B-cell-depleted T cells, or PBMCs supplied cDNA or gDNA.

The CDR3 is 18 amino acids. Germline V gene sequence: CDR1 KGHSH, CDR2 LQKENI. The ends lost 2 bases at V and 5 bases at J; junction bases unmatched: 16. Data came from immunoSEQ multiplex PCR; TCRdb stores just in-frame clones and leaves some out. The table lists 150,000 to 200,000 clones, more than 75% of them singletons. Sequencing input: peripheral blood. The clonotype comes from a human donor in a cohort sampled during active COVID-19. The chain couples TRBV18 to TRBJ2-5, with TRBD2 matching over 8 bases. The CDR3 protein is CASSPVEVAGRLGETQYF. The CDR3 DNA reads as TGTGCCAGCTCACCAGTAGAAGTAGCGGGAAGACTTGGGGAGACCCAGTACTTC. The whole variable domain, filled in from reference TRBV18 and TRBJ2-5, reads NAGVMQNPRHLVRRRGQEARLRCSPMKGHSHVYWYRQLPEEGLKFMVYLQKENIIDESGMPKERFSAEFPKEGPSILRIQQVVRGDSAAYFCASSPVEVAGRLGETQYFGPGTRLLVL.